The clone carrying this T cell receptor beta chain was counted ten times or more. The target antigen is unknown. An end of the junction does not agree with germline; a read error may underlie this. This CDR3 spans 15 amino acids. The germline CDR1 and CDR2 sequences are SSHAT and FNYEAQ (reference sequence). The sample belongs to a study of neurological immune-mediated disorders. Study-level results: While HTLV-1-associated myelopathy showed the greatest TCR clonal expansion, multiple sclerosis showed the least, falling below healthy controls.

Using its own MiXCR run on the 5' RACE reads, TCRdb lists one record per CDR3 protein. The sample gives 20,000 to 30,000 distinct CDR3 sequences, 6.5% to 8.5% of which show up once; 4% to 5.5% is in the top ten. This clonotype was sampled from a woman aged 35 to 49 in good health. Sequencing was performed on PBMCs. This chain connects TRBV7-7 to TRBJ2-1, with TRBD2 identical over 7 bases. Here the CDR3 reads CASSLVGGPVNEQFF. In DNA form, the CDR3 reads TGTGCTAGCAGCTTAGTGGGAGGGCCTGTGAATGAGCAGTTCTTC.